This T cell receptor beta chain was observed in a study of T cell responses to AZD1222 COVID-19 vaccine. This CDR3 spans 16 amino acids. The V and J ends lost 3 bases and 2 bases, in that order; junction bases with no gene match: 12. CDR1 is DFQATT and CDR2 is SNEGSKA in the germline V gene (reference sequence). Study-wide results and limits: Sampling captured repertoires only after the peak T cell response. Donors were chiefly white British, with a greater number of females, and clonal diversity was perhaps underestimated. AZD1222 recipients seropositive at baseline numbered only six or seven.

This clone was counted once. Antigen specificity is unknown. The table came from immunoSEQ multiplex PCR; TCRdb's copy has only in-frame clones and leaves some out. The sample records about 130,000 clones, approximately 85% being singletons. The receptor's source is an adult who received the AZD1222 COVID-19 vaccine. The sample consisted of peripheral blood, taken 28 days after the second AZD1222 dose. The gene calls are TRBV20-1 and TRBJ2-7; 8 bases match TRBD2. CDR3 in DNA: TGCAGTGCTAGTCCCCACTTGGCGGGGGGTACCTACGAGCAGTACTTC. Translating it yields CSASPHLAGGTYEQYF.